The present TCR beta chain was sequenced within a study of cytomegalovirus exposure and HLA in healthy donors. Findings and caveats of the study: Most of the CMV-associated TCR beta chains (in a later analysis) appeared to be HLA-restricted. Sequencing depth across donors, presence/absence analyses assumed, was roughly uniform. A few chains linked to CMV were shown in vitro to be specific for CMV antigens.

A remark on this clone: Its antigen is undetermined.

PCR primers comprised 60 Vbeta and 13 Jbeta primers. Profiled with immunoSEQ multiplex PCR; TCRdb holds only in-frame clones, not every one. The sample yields 200,000 to 250,000 clones, about 89% seen once. CDR1 and CDR2 from the germline V gene are SGHTA and FQGNSA. The CDR3 extends over 15 amino acids. The V gene end was trimmed by 1 base and the J gene end by 8 bases; junction bases not matched to a gene: 8. Sequenced input: PBMCs. This clonotype was obtained from a woman aged 18-29 years in good health and CMV-seronegative. The chain employs TRBV7-2 and TRBJ1-1; 9 nucleotides agree with TRBD1. The CDR3 coding sequence is TGTGCCAGCAGCTTAGAAGGGACAGGGTACCGAGAAGCTTTCTTT. It specifies CASSLEGTGYREAFF.